The rows below give T cell receptor beta chains drawn from one sample of a study of metastatic and nonmetastatic thyroid tumors. Using MiXCR, TCRdb re-called clones from the PCR reads. Among 8,000 to 9,500 clones listed, roughly 29% were seen once. Sequenced input: tumor tissue. The receptor source for this set is a female donor with papillary thyroid cancer or a benign thyroid nodule (not recorded which). Some clones in this sample may be carry-over from other donors' samples. CDR3s include the opening cysteine and the closing phenylalanine or tryptophan.

J,V,CDR3
TRBJ2-7,TRBV6-1,CASSEADDSPGEQYF
TRBJ1-6,TRBV6-5,CASSYPTRAYNSPLHF
TRBJ2-1,TRBV6-4,CASRTSGGAGDEQFF
TRBJ2-2,TRBV11-2,CASSLFVAGLTGELFF
TRBJ2-7,TRBV11-2,CASSLDAGGSDEQYF
TRBJ1-6,TRBV2,CASSDSYNSPLHF
TRBJ2-2,TRBV6-6,CASSYEGGQNTGELFF
TRBJ2-5,TRBV5-1,CASSLTLGGGETQYF
TRBJ2-1,TRBV4-1,CASTKLAGGYNEQFF
TRBJ1-2,TRBV10-3,CAISLGQGDDLNYGYTF
TRBJ1-1,TRBV12-3/TRBV12-4,CASSLTPKQGGAFF
TRBJ2-5,TRBV7-3,CASSQGAGKGQETQYF
TRBJ1-6,TRBV6-5,CASSYSVTGSNSPLHF
TRBJ2-3,TRBV2,CASRGGLGRESGTDTQYF
TRBJ1-1,TRBV9,CASSVSGGNLNTEAFF
TRBJ2-7,TRBV7-9,CASSSTPNYEQYF
TRBJ2-7,TRBV4-2,CHSSQEWWSEQYF
TRBJ1-3,TRBV11-2,CASSNQGQAGNTIYF
TRBJ2-3,TRBV12-5,CASGLVAVDTQYF
TRBJ1-1,TRBV27,CASSLAGRDTEAFF
TRBJ2-1,TRBV6-1,CDSSAAGTISYNEQFF
TRBJ1-2,TRBV2,CASSEGGGYTF
TRBJ1-1,TRBV28,CASSTIELNTEAFF
TRBJ1-5,TRBV18,CASSRSGLGQPQHF
TRBJ2-1,TRBV12-3/TRBV12-4,CASSFGSGVYNEQFF
TRBJ2-1,TRBV19,CASSQQGKVYNEQFF
TRBJ2-7,TRBV13,CASSFSGASEQYF
TRBJ2-7,TRBV4-1,CASSQDARTRGIYEQYF
TRBJ2-7,TRBV11-2,CASSLNPAGGGYEQYF
TRBJ2-1,TRBV5-1,CASSWGPAGGRDEQFF
TRBJ1-3,TRBV11-3,CASSLNGRHIYF
TRBJ1-2,TRBV5-6,CASSLETEYGYTF
TRBJ1-5,TRBV28,CASSTLDRGPNQPQHF
TRBJ2-3,TRBV6-1,CASSLVAGGGTDTQYF
TRBJ1-1,TRBV13,CASSPRTDRDTEAFF
TRBJ1-2,TRBV5-1,CASSLVSGTDYGYTF
TRBJ2-7,TRBV6-1,CASSRTQGYEQYF
TRBJ1-6,TRBV6-2/TRBV6-3,CASSPLLASSPLHF
TRBJ2-5,TRBV7-3,CASSAVGETQYF
TRBJ2-6,TRBV5-1,CASSTDRFSGANVLTF
TRBJ2-3,TRBV6-4,CASSEGAGSTDTQYF
TRBJ1-2,TRBV27,CASSQEGNYGYTF
TRBJ2-7,TRBV9,CASSVGSSYEQYF
TRBJ2-7,TRBV4-1,CASSLLDRASYEQYF
TRBJ2-7,TRBV12-3/TRBV12-4,CASSRYYEQYF
TRBJ2-1,TRBV20-1,CSARSAVFDVEQFF
TRBJ2-7,TRBV20-1,CSARDNVAGLSYEQYF
TRBJ1-3,TRBV10-3,CAISDSVGLGNTIYF
TRBJ2-1,TRBV6-1,CASSESPSRYNEQFF
TRBJ1-2,TRBV12-3/TRBV12-4,CASSLNEAGQGEGGYTF
TRBJ2-5,TRBV6-1,CASRGGQGRETQYF